This TCR beta chain is from a study of radiotherapy plus CTLA-4 blockade in lung cancer. At the level of the study: For 18% of patients, objective responses occurred, and approximately 33% had disease control.

The data were produced by immunoSEQ multiplex PCR, yet TCRdb's version contains in-frame clones alone and is incomplete. The sample contains around 42,000 clones, roughly 59% of which appear only once. With ipilimumab providing CTLA-4 blockade, focal radiation was administered to patients who had chemo-refractory metastatic non-small-cell lung cancer. In germline, CDR1 is PRHDT, CDR2 FYEKMQ (reference sequence). The CDR3 has 16 amino acids. After removal of 5 bases from V and 3 bases from J, the junction contained 12 bases not matched to a gene. Study-level points and caveats: Blood TCR clones of tumor origin expanded after radiotherapy plus ipilimumab. Early shifts in blood T cell clones, with interferon-beta, reportedly predicted response best.

In its sample, this clone was seen a few times. Antigen unknown. The source was peripheral blood, collected from a patient treated with radiotherapy plus ipilimumab. The V and J genes are TRBV13 and TRBJ2-7; 8 bases are a match to TRBD1. The TCR was taken from a human donor with non-small cell lung cancer who had a partial response to radiotherapy plus ipilimumab. The CDR3 loop is CASSPQGSTGGYEQYF. Written as DNA, the CDR3 is TGTGCCAGCAGCCCCCAGGGGTCCACAGGGGGCTACGAGCAGTACTTC.